This T cell receptor beta chain was recorded in a study of cytomegalovirus exposure and HLA in healthy donors. With regard to this clone: The antigen is not known.

Overall study findings and caveats: Productive status was seen about 90% or about 30% of the time for most TCR beta V segments in an earlier analysis.

The PCR contained 60 Vbeta and 13 Jbeta primers. Generated by immunoSEQ multiplex PCR, the TCRdb table keeps only in-frame clones and is missing some. The sample lists approximately 140,000 clones, about 80% seen once, with 5.1% in the top ten. This receptor was taken from a male donor in good health and CMV-seronegative. The sequenced material came from PBMCs.

The CDR3 here is CASSPRAGQKLFF. CDR3 coding DNA: TGTGCCAGCAGCCCCCGCGCGGGGCAAAAACTGTTTTTT. The V call is TRBV7-2, the J call TRBJ1-4; D possibly corresponds to TRBD1 (5 bases). The CDR3 runs 13 residues. V was clipped by 5 bases and J by 9 bases, with 13 bases between them. The germline V gene encodes CDR1 SGHTA and CDR2 FQGNSA.